This TCR beta chain derives from a study of blood T cell repertoires in COVID-19. About the research overall: Sources were T cells, B-cell-depleted T cells, or PBMCs; the material itself was cDNA or gDNA.

This clone was seen a single time. Germline CDR1 and CDR2: SQVTM and ANQGSEA. The V segment lost 6 bases and the J segment 3 bases; nucleotides outside the gene matches: 7. This CDR3 comprises 13 residues. TCRdb keeps only in-frame clones here, not all; method: immunoSEQ multiplex PCR. The sample lists around 210,000 clones, roughly 88% occurring once. What was sequenced was peripheral blood. The receptor's source is a man aged 18 to 29 with active or convalescent COVID-19. The J gene is TRBJ2-7, the V gene TRBV29-1, with TRBD1 matching over 8 bases. CDR3 bases: TGCAGCGTCCTGACAGGGGACGTCTACGAGCAGTACTTC. The encoded protein is CSVLTGDVYEQYF.